The sequence of this T cell receptor (beta chain) was determined in a study of high-grade serous ovarian cancer treatment subgroups. General study findings and limits: Different patients shared almost no repertoire; same-patient tumors shared roughly 0.11 to 0.8. These tumor repertoires lack spatial information from bulk sequencing.

V gave up 3 bases and J gave up 6 bases; unmatched junction bases: 4. The CDR3 sequence is 14 residues long. The germline gives CDR1 SGHDT, CDR2 YYEEEE. Tumor tissue was taken before any definitive surgery or chemotherapy was given. Sequencing used immunoSEQ multiplex PCR; TCRdb keeps in-frame clones, though not all of them. The data contain some 20,000 clones, 75% of them singletons. This clone was found once. The target antigen is unknown. The chain joins TRBV5-6 to TRBJ1-3; 9 bases agree with TRBD1. Material: tumor tissue. The TCR sequence derives from a human donor with high-grade serous ovarian cancer. CDR3 in amino acids: CASSYRGRINTIYF. The CDR3 nucleotides read TGTGCCAGCAGCTACAGGGGGCGGATAAACACCATATATTTT.